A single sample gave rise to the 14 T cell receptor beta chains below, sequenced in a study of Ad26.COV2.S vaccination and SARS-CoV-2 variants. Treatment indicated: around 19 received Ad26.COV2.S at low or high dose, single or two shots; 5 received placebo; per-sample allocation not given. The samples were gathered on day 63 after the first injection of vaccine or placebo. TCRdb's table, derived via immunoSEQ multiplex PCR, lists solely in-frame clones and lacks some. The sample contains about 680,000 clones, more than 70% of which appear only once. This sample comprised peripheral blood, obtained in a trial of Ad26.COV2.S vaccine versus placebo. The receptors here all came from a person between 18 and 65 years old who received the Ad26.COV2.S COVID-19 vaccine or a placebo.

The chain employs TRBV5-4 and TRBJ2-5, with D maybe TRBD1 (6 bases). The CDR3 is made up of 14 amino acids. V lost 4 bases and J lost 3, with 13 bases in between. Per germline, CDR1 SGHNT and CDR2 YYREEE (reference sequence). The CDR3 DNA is TGTGCCAGCAGCCGTACAGGGTACGAAGAGACCCAGTACTTC. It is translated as CASSRTGYEETQYF.

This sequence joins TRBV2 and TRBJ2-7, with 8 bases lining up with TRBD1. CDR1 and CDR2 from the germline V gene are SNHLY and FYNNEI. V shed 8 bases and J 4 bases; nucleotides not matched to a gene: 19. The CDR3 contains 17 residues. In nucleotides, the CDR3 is TGTGCCAGCGGGACCCGGACAGGGTCGGGAATTAGGTACGAGCAGTACTTC. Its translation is CASGTRTGSGIRYEQYF.

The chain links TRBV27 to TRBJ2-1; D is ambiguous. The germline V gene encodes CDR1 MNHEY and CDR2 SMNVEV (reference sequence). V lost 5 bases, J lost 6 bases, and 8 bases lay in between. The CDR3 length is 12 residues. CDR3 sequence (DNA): TGTGCCAGCAGTGTCGGGCGCAATGAGCAGTTCTTC. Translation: CASSVGRNEQFF.

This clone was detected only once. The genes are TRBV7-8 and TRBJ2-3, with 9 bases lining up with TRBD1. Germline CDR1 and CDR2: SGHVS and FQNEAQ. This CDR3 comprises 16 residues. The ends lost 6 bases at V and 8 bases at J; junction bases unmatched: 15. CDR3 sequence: CASRDGGTGFIRTQYF. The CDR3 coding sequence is TGTGCCAGCAGGGACGGGGGGACAGGGTTCATACGTACGCAGTATTTT. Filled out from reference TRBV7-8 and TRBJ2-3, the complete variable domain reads GAGVSQSPRYKVAKRGQDVALRCDPISGHVSLFWYQQALGQGPEFLTYFQNEAQLDKSGLPSDRFFAERPEGSVSTLKIQRTQQEDSAVYLCASRDGGTGFIRTQYFGPGTRLTVL.

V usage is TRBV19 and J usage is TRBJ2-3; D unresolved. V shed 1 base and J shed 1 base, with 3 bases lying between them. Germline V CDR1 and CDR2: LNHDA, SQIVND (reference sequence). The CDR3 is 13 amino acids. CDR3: CASSIAGTDTQYF. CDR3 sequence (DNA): TGTGCCAGTAGTATAGCGGGCACAGATACGCAGTATTTT.

CDR3 region: CASSPYRDRRDGYTF. The CDR3 coding sequence is TGTGCCAGCAGCCCTTACAGGGATCGGAGGGATGGCTACACCTTC. The chain has TRBV7-2 and TRBJ1-2, with D possibly TRBD1 on 6 matching bases. Trimming took 5 bases from V and 6 from J, leaving 19 bases between them. CDR3 length: 15 amino acids. The germline CDR1 and CDR2 sequences are SGHTA and FQGNSA.

The CDR3 DNA follows: TGTGCCAGCAGTTCCCTCCCAGGGACAGGGCTAAATCAGCCCCAGCATTTT. Its translation is CASSSLPGTGLNQPQHF. The chain employs TRBV27 and TRBJ1-5; 9 bases fit TRBD1. In germline, CDR1 is MNHEY, CDR2 SMNVEV (reference sequence). The junction had 11 bases not matched to a gene; V was cut back by 4 bases and J by 4 bases. CDR3 length: 17 residues.

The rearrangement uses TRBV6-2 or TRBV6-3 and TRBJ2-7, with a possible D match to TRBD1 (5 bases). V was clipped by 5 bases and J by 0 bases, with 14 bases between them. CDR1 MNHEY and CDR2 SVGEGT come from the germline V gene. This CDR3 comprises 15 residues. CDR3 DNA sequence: TGTGCCAGCAGTCCAGGGCGTGGTAGCTCCTACGAGCAGTACTTC. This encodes CASSPGRGSSYEQYF.

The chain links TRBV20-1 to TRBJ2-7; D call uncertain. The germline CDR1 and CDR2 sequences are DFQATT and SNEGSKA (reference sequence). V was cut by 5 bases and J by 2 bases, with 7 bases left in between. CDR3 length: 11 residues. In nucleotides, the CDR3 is TGCAGTGCTGCGGACCCCTACGAGCAGTACTTC. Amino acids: CSAADPYEQYF.

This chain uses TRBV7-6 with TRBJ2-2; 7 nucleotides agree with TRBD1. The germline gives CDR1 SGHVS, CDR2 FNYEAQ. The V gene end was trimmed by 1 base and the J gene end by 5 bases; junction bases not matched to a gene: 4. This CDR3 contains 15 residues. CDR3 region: CASSLGQGVTGELFF. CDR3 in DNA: TGTGCCAGCAGCTTAGGACAGGGAGTAACCGGGGAGCTGTTTTTT.

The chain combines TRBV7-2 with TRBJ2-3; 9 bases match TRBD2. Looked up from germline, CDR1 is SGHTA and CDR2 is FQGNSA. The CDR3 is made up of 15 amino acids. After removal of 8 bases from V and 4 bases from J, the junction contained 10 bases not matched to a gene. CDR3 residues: CASRWSAGGSDTQYF. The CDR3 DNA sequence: TGTGCCAGCCGGTGGTCTGCGGGAGGGTCAGATACGCAGTATTTT.

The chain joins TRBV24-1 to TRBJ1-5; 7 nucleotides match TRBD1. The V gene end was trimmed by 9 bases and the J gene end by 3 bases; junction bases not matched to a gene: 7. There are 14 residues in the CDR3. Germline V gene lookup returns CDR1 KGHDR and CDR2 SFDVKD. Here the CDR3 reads CATGDSLFNQPQHF. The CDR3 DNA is TGTGCCACCGGGGACAGCCTTTTCAATCAGCCCCAGCATTTT.

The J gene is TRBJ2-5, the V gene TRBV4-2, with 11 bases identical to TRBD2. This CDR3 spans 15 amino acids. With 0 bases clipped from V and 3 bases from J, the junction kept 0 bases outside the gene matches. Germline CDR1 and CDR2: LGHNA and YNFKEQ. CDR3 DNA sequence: TGTGCCAGCAGCCAAGAGACTAGCGGGGAAGAGACCCAGTACTTC. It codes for CASSQETSGEETQYF.

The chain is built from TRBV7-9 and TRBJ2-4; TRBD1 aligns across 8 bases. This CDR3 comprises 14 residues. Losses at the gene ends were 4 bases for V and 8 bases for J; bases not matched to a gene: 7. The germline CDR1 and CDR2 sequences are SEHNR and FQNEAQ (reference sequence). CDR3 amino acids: CASSYTGGTDIQYF. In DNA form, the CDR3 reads TGTGCCAGCAGCTATACAGGGGGAACAGACATTCAGTACTTC.